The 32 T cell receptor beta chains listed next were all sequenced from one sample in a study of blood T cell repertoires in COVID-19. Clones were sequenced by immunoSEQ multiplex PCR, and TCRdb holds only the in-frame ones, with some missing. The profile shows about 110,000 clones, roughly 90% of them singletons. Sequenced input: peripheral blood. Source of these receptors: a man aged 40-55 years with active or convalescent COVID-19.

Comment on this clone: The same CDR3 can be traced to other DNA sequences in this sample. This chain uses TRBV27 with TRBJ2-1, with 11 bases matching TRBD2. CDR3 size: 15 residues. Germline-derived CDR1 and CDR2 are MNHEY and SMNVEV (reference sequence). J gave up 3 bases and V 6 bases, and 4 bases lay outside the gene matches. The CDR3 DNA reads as TGTGCCAGCAGGCTGGGGACTAGCGGCTACAATGAGCAGTTCTTC. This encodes CASRLGTSGYNEQFF.

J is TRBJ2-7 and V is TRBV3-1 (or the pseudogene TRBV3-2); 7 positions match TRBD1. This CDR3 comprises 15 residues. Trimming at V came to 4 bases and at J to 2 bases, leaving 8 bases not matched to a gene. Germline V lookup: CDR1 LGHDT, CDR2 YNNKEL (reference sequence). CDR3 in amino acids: CASSPVGDSTYEQYF. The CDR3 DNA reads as TGTGCCAGCAGCCCCGTAGGGGACAGTACCTACGAGCAGTACTTC.

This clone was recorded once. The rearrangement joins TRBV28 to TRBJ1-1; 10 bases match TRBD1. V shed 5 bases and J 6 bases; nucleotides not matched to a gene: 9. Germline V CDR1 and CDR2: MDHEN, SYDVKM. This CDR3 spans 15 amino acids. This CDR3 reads CASSLARTGGPEAFF. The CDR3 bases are TGTGCCAGCAGTCTCGCTCGGACAGGGGGGCCTGAAGCTTTCTTT.

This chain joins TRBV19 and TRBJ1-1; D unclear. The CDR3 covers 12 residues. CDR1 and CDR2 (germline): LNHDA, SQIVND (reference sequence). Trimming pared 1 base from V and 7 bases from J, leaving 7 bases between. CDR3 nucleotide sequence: TGTGCCAGTAGTATAGGGGCCATTGAAGCTTTCTTT. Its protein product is CASSIGAIEAFF.

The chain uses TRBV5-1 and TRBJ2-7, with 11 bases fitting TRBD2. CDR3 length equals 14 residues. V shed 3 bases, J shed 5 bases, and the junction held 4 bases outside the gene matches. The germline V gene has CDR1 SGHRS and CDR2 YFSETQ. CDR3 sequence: CASSSLAGGHEQYF. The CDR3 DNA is TGCGCCAGCAGCTCGCTAGCGGGAGGCCACGAGCAGTACTTC.

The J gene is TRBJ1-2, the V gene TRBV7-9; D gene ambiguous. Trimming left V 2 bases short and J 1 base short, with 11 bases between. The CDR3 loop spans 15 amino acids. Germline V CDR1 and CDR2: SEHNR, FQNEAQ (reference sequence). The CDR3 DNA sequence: TGTGCCAGCAGCTTATCGTCTCCTTTTAACTATGGCTACACCTTC. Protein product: CASSLSSPFNYGYTF.

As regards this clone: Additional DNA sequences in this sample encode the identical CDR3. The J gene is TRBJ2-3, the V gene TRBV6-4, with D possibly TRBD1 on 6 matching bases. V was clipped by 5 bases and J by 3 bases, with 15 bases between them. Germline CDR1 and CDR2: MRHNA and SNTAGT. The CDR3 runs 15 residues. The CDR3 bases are TGTGCCAGCAGTCGACAGGCATTGGGTACAGATACGCAGTATTTT. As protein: CASSRQALGTDTQYF.

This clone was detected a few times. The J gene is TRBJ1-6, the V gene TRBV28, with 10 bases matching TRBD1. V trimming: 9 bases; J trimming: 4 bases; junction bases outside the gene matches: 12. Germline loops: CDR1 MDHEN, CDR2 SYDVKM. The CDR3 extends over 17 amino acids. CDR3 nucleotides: TGTGCCAGTAGGACAGGGGGGGCAGTTGGTTATAATTCACCCCTCCACTTT. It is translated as CASRTGGAVGYNSPLHF.

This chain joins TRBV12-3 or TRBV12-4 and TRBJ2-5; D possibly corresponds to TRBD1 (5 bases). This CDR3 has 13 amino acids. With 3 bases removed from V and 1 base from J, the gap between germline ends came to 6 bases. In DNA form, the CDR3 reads TGTGCCAGCAGTTTTAGGGGCCAAGAGACCCAGTACTTC. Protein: CASSFRGQETQYF.

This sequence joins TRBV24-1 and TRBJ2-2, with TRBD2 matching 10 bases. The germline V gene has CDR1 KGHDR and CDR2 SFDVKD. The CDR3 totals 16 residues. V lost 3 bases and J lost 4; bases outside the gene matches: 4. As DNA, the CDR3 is TGTGCCACCAGTGATCGACTAGCGGGCCCCACCGGGGAGCTGTTTTTT. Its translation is CATSDRLAGPTGELFF.

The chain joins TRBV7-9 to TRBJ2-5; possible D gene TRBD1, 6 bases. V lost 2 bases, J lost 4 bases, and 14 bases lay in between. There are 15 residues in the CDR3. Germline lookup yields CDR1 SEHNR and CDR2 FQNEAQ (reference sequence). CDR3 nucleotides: TGTGCCAGCAGCTTAACGGTCGCAGGGGCAGAGACCCAGTACTTC. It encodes CASSLTVAGAETQYF. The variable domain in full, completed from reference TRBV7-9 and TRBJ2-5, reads DTGVSQNPRHKITKRGQNVTFRCDPISEHNRLYWYRQTLGQGPEFLTYFQNEAQLEKSRLLSDRFSAERPKGSFSTLEIQRTEQGDSAMYLCASSLTVAGAETQYFGPGTRLLVL.

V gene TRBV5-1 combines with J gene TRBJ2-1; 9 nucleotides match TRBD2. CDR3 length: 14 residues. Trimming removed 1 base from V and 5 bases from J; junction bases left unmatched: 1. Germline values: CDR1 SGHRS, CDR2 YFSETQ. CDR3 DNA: TGCGCCAGCAGCTTGTCTAGCGGGGACAATGAGCAGTTCTTC. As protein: CASSLSSGDNEQFF. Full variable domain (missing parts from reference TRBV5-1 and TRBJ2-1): KAGVTQTPRYLIKTRGQQVTLSCSPISGHRSVSWYQQTPGQGLQFLFEYFSETQRNKGNFPGRFSGRQFSNSRSEMNVSTLELGDSALYLCASSLSSGDNEQFFGPGTRLTVL.

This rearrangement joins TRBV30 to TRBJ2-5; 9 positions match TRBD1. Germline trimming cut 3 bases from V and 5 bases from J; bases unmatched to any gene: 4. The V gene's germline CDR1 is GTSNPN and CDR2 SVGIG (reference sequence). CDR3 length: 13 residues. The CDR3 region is CAWSLQGAETQYF. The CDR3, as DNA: TGTGCCTGGAGCCTACAGGGGGCGGAGACCCAGTACTTC.

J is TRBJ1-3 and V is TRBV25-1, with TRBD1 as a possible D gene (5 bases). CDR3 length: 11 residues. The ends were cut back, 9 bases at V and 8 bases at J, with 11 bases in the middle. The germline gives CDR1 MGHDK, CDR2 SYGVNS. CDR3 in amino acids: CASHRLDTIYF. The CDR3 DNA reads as TGTGCCAGTCACAGGTTGGACACCATATATTTT.

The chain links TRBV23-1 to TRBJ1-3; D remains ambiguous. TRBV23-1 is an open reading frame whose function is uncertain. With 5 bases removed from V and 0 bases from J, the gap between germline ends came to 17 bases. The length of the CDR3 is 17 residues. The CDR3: CASSGVRAFISGNTIYF. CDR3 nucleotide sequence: TGCGCCAGCAGTGGGGTGAGGGCTTTCATCTCTGGAAACACCATATATTTT.

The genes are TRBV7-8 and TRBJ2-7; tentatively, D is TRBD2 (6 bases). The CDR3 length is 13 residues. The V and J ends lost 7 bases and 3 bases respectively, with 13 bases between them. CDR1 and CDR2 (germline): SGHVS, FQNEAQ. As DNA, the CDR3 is TGTGCCAGCAACACCGGGACTTTCTACGAGCAGTACTTC. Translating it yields CASNTGTFYEQYF. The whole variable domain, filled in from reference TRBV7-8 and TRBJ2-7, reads GAGVSQSPRYKVAKRGQDVALRCDPISGHVSLFWYQQALGQGPEFLTYFQNEAQLDKSGLPSDRFFAERPEGSVSTLKIQRTQQEDSAVYLCASNTGTFYEQYFGPGTRLTVT.

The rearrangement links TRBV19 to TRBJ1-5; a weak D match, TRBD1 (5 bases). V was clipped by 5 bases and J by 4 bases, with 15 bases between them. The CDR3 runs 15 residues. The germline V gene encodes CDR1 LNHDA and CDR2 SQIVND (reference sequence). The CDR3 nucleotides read TGTGCCAGTAGTCTCCCCGACAGTTTGAATCAGCCCCAGCATTTT. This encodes CASSLPDSLNQPQHF. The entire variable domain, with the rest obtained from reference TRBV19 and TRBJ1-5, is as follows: DGGITQSPKYLFRKEGQNVTLSCEQNLNHDAMYWYRQDPGQGLRLIYYSQIVNDFQKGDIAEGYSVSREKKESFPLTVTSAQKNPTAFYLCASSLPDSLNQPQHFGDGTRLSIL.

CDR3 sequence reads: CASSVGGTGGNSPLHF. The CDR3 DNA reads TGTGCCAGCAGCGTAGGAGGGACAGGAGGTAATTCACCCCTCCACTTT. This rearrangement joins TRBV9 to TRBJ1-6; TRBD1 aligns across 8 bases. With 0 bases clipped from V and 6 bases from J, the junction kept 5 bases outside the gene matches. Germline V gene sequence: CDR1 SGDLS, CDR2 YYNGEE. The CDR3 length is 16 residues.

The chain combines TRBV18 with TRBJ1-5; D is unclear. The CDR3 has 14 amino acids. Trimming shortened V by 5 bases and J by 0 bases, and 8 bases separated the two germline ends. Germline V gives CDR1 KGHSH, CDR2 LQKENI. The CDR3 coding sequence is TGTGCCAGCTCATCCGGGTATAGCAATCAGCCCCAGCATTTT. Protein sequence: CASSSGYSNQPQHF. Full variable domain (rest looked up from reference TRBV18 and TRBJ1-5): NAGVMQNPRHLVRRRGQEARLRCSPMKGHSHVYWYRQLPEEGLKFMVYLQKENIIDESGMPKERFSAEFPKEGPSILRIQQVVRGDSAAYFCASSSGYSNQPQHFGDGTRLSIL.

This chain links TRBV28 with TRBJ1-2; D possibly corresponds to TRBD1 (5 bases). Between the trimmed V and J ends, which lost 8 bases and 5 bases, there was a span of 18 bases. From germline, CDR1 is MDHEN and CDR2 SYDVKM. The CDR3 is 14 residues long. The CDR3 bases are TGTGCCAGCCTACGATCAGGGTTAGGTTATGGCTACACCTTC. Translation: CASLRSGLGYGYTF.

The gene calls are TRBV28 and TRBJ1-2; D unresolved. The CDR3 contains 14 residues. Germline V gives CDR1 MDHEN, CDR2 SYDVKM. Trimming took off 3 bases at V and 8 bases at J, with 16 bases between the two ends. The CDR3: CASSFGVAPQGYTF. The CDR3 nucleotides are TGTGCCAGCAGTTTCGGTGTAGCGCCCCAAGGCTACACCTTC.

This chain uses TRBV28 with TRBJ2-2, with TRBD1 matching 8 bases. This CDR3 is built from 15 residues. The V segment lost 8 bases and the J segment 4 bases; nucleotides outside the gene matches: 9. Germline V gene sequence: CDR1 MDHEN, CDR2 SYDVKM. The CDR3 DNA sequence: TGTGCCAGCGAAATCGGACAGGGTCGCACCGGGGAGCTGTTTTTT. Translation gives CASEIGQGRTGELFF.

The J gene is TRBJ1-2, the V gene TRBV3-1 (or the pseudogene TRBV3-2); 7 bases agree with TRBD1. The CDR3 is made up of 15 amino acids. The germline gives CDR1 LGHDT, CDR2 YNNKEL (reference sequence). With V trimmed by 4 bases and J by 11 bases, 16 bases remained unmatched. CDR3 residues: CASSPTAPGTDKYTF. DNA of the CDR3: TGTGCCAGCAGCCCCACCGCCCCTGGGACAGATAAATACACCTTC.

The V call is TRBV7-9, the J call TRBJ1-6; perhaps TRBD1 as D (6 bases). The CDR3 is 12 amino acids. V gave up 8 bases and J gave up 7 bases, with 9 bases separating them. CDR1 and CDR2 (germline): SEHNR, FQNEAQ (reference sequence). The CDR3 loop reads CASGTSNSPLHF. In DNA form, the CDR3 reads TGTGCCAGCGGGACATCGAATTCACCCCTCCACTTT. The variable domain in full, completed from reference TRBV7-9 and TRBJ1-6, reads DTGVSQNPRHKITKRGQNVTFRCDPISEHNRLYWYRQTLGQGPEFLTYFQNEAQLEKSRLLSDRFSAERPKGSFSTLEIQRTEQGDSAMYLCASGTSNSPLHFGNGTRLTVT.

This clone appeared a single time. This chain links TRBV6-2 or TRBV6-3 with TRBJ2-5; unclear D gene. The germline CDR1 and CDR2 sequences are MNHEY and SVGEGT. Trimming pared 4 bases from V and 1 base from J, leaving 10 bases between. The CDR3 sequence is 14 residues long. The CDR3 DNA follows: TGTGCCAGCAGTTTTCGCTGGCCCCAAGAGACCCAGTACTTC. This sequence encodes CASSFRWPQETQYF.

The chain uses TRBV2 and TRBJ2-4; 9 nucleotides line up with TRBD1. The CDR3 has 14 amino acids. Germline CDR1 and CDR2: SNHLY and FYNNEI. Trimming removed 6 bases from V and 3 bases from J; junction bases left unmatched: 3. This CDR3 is CASRQGADKNIQYF. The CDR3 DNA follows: TGTGCCAGCAGACAGGGGGCGGACAAAAACATTCAGTACTTC.

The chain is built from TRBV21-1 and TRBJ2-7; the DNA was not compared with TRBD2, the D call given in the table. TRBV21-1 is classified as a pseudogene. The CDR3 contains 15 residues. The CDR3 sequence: CASSKDGAVLYEQYF. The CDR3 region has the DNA TGTGCCAGCAGCAAAGACGGAGCCGTCCTCTACGAGCAGTACTTC.

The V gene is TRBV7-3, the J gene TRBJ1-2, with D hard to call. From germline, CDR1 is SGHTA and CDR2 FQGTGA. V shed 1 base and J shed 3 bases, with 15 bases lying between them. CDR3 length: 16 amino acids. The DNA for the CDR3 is TGTGCCAGCAGCTTAAACGCAGCAGGATCGGACTATGGCTACACCTTC. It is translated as CASSLNAAGSDYGYTF. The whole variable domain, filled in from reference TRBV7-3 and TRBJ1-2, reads GAGVSQTPSNKVTEKGKYVELRCDPISGHTALYWYRQSLGQGPEFLIYFQGTGAADDSGLPNDRFFAVRPEGSVSTLKIQRTERGDSAVYLCASSLNAAGSDYGYTFGSGTRLTVV.

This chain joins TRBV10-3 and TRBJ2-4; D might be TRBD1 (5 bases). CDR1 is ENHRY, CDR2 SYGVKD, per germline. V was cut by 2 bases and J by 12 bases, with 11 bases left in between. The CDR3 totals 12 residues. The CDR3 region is CAISEPDKSQYF. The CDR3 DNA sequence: TGTGCCATCAGTGAGCCGGACAAATCTCAGTACTTC.

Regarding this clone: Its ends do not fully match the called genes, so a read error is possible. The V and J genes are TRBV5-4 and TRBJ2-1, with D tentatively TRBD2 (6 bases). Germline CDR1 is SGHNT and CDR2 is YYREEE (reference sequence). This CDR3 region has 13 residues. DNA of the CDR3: TGTGCCAGCAGCCTAGGGACTCTCCCCTTCACGATCTTC. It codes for CASSLGTLPFTIF.

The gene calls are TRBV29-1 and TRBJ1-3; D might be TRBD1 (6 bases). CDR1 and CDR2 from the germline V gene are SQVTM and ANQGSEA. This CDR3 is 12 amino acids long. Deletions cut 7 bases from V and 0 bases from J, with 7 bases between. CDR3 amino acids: CSGTASGNTIYF. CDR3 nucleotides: TGCAGCGGGACAGCCTCTGGAAACACCATATATTTT.

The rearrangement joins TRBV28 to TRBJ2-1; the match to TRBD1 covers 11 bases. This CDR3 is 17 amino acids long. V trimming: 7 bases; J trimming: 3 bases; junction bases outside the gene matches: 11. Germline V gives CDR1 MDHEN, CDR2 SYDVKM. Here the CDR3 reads CASTTAGQGEGYNEQFF. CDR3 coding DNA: TGTGCCAGCACTACGGCGGGACAGGGGGAGGGCTACAATGAGCAGTTCTTC.